This T cell receptor beta chain was identified in a study of a mutant IDH1 vaccine in newly diagnosed glioma. Overall study context: Vaccination started 4-6 weeks after radiotherapy alone, or with temozolomide cycles. Treated patients showed a male proportion of approximately 62%, a female proportion of about 38%, and a mean age of 40.4 years. The study, taken as a whole, reports: Pseudoprogression seemed unlinked to shifts in top peripheral T cell clonotypes.

The time point was: week 35, safety follow-up. Vaccinated patients received 300 ug of mutant IDH1 20-mer peptide per dose, with topical imiquimod. Of note for this clone: Its cognate antigen is unknown.

The CDR3 is 15 residues long. The trim removed 1 base at V and 4 bases at J, leaving 0 bases unmatched. Germline V gene lookup returns CDR1 MNHNS and CDR2 SASEGT. Profiling relied on immunoSEQ multiplex PCR, and the TCRdb table lists in-frame clones only, not all of them. The sample holds approximately 41,000 clones, 80% to 90% seen once. Sequences were derived from PBMCs, sampled from a glioma patient whose treatment included an IDH1 peptide vaccine. This clonotype was obtained from a man aged 35 to 55 with glioma. The V gene is TRBV6-1, the J gene TRBJ2-3, with 12 bases that match TRBD2. The DNA for the CDR3 is TGTGCCAGCAGTGAAGGACTAGCGGGAGCAGATACGCAGTATTTT. Protein product: CASSEGLAGADTQYF.